Listed below are T cell receptor beta chains from one sample, sequenced in a study of CD4 T cells in relation to SARS-CoV-2 and coronaviruses. Sequencing was performed with immunoSEQ multiplex PCR; in TCRdb, only in-frame clones are kept and a portion is missing. The sample records tens of thousands of clones, about 94% being singletons. The sequenced material came from naive CD4+ T cells from PBMCs. These receptors all come from a human donor in good health. Both conserved end residues are part of each CDR3. D genes are given only for firm matches.

>TRBJ1-2|TRBV10-3|TRBD1
CASGTGSNYGYTF
TGTGCCAGCGGGACAGGGAGTAACTATGGCTACACCTTC
>TRBJ2-1|TRBV9|TRBD2
CASSVDGAGVYNEQFF
TGTGCCAGCAGCGTAGATGGAGCGGGAGTCTACAATGAGCAGTTCTTC
>TRBJ2-7|TRBV7-2|TRBD2
CASSHRAGGPYEQYF
TGTGCCAGCAGCCATCGAGCGGGAGGGCCCTACGAGCAGTACTTC
>TRBJ2-5|TRBV30|.
CAWSDEGLPQETQYF
TGTGCCTGGAGCGACGAGGGGTTGCCACAAGAGACCCAGTACTTC
>TRBJ2-1|TRBV7-3|TRBD2
CASSLGGSGEQFF
TGTGCCAGCAGCTTGGGCGGGAGCGGTGAGCAGTTCTTC
>TRBJ2-7|TRBV28|.
CASSSAVPGEQYF
TGTGCCAGCAGTTCGGCGGTCCCAGGAGAGCAGTACTTC
>TRBJ2-2|TRBV14|TRBD1
CASSQEPLTGGGYNGELFF
TGTGCCAGCAGCCAAGAACCGCTCACAGGGGGCGGTTATAACGGGGAGCTGTTTTTT
>TRBJ2-7|TRBV7-2|.
CASSLGSGRSEQYF
TGTGCCAGCAGCTTGGGGAGTGGGCGGTCCGAGCAGTACTTC
>TRBJ1-3|TRBV5-8|TRBD1
CASSLDRGRGNTIYF
TGTGCCAGCAGCTTGGACAGGGGGCGAGGAAACACCATATATTTT
>TRBJ2-2|TRBV5-1|TRBD2
CASSLAPGGGTGELFF
TGCGCCAGCAGCTTGGCCCCGGGAGGTGGTACCGGGGAGCTGTTTTTT